The TCR beta chain under discussion was sequenced for a study of cytomegalovirus exposure and HLA in healthy donors. The PCR was carried out with 60 Vbeta primers and 13 Jbeta primers. Clones were read by immunoSEQ multiplex PCR, and TCRdb kept only the in-frame ones, dropping some. The data show about 81,000 clones, around four fifths seen once. The germline CDR1 and CDR2 sequences are SGHNT and YENEEA. The V segment lost 0 bases and the J segment 2 bases; nucleotides outside the gene matches: 6. This CDR3 is built from 16 residues. V is TRBV11-3 and J is TRBJ2-7; TRBD2 agrees at 8 bases. Material for sequencing was PBMCs. The clonotype was recovered from a middle-aged man in good health and CMV-seropositive. The CDR3 loop reads CASSLDTTSVPYEQYF. The CDR3, as DNA: TGTGCCAGCAGCTTAGATACGACTAGCGTGCCCTACGAGCAGTACTTC.